This T cell receptor beta chain was sequenced for a study of beta chain features in type 1 diabetes. For the study at large: Regarding age, gender and cell yields, patients proved similar to healthy donors. Whole-study results and caveats: Fewer junction insertions and more nucleotide deletions appeared in type 1 diabetes patients. The cDNA sequencing approach could over-represent high-TCR-expressing cells.

This clone was seen a single time. Its antigen is unidentified. Expressed TCRB transcripts got sequenced, as all isolated RNA was reverse transcribed. Data came from immunoSEQ multiplex PCR; TCRdb stores just in-frame clones and leaves some out. Seen here are hundreds of thousands of clones, around 12% observed once, and the top ten hold roughly 0.017%. Germline CDR1 is SEHNR and CDR2 is FQNEAQ (reference sequence). V lost 5 bases and J 7 bases, leaving 13 bases between the germline ends. The CDR3 consists of 13 residues. Isolation of CD4+ naive, central memory, regulatory and stem cell-like memory cells was achieved by sorting via CD45RO/CCR7/CD25/CD127/CD95/CD27.

This chain uses TRBV7-9 with TRBJ2-3; no reliable D call. The sequenced sample consisted of naive CD4+ T cells from blood. The sequence came from a man between 18 and 29 years old in good health. This CDR3 reads CASSPTGGHTQYF. CDR3 nucleotides: TGTGCCAGCAGCCCGACCGGTGGGCATACGCAGTATTTT.